This T cell receptor (beta chain) was retrieved from a study of shared clonotypes between healthy human individuals. This clone showed up just a few times. Data came from immunoSEQ multiplex PCR; TCRdb stores just in-frame clones and leaves some out. The sample contains around 300,000 clones, roughly 91% of which appear only once. CDR3 size: 14 residues. The V end lost 0 bases, the J end lost 5 bases, and 11 bases lay between the germline ends. Germline lookup yields CDR1 SGHDN and CDR2 FVKESK. The sequence was collected from a man between 18 and 35 years old in good health. The chain carries TRBV14 and TRBJ2-7, with D possibly being TRBD1 (5 bases). Material for sequencing was memory CD8+ T cells sorted from blood. Subset here: CD45RO+ cells pooled with CCR7-negative TemRA cells. DNA for the CDR3: TGTGCCAGCAGCCAAGAAGGCCAGGGCGACGAGCAGTACTTC. Translated, it gives CASSQEGQGDEQYF.